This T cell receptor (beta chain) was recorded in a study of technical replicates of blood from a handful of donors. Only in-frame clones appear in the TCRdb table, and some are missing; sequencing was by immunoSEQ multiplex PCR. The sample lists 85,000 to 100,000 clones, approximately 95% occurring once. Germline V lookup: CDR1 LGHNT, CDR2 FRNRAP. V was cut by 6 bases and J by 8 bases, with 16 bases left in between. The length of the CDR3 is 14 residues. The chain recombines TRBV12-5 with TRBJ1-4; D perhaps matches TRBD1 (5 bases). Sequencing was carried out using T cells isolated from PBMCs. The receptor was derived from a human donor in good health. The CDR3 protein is CASGAQGIGEKLFF. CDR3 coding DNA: TGTGCTAGTGGAGCTCAGGGCATCGGCGAAAAACTGTTTTTT.